Listed below are T cell receptor beta chains from one sample, sequenced in a study of shared clonotypes between healthy human individuals. TCRdb's copy holds only in-frame clones and misses some; the assay was immunoSEQ multiplex PCR. The sample consists of millions of clones, roughly 94% of them appearing once. Sequences were obtained from naive CD4+ T cells sorted from blood. The receptor source for this set is a man aged 18 to 29 in good health. CDR3s include the opening cysteine and the closing phenylalanine or tryptophan. The D gene is left open where the match is weak. Clone size appears in some rows only: once, few, many, or a class for an expanded clone.

D gene	V gene	J gene	clone size	CDR3 DNA	CDR3 protein
TRBD1	TRBV5-4	TRBJ1-2	NA	TGTGCCAGCAGCTTAACAGGGGATGGCTATGGCTACACCTTC	CASSLTGDGYGYTF
TRBD1	TRBV10-1	TRBJ2-3	NA	TGCGCCAGCAGTGAGTCGAGGACAGGGGGCACAGATACGCAGTATTTT	CASSESRTGGTDTQYF
TRBD2	TRBV5-1	TRBJ2-5	NA	TGCGCCAGCAGCTTGGGATTAGCGGGGACCCAGTACTTC	CASSLGLAGTQYF
TRBD1	TRBV7-8	TRBJ1-2	NA	TGTGCCAGCAGCATCACAGGGGTCCAGGGCTATGGCTACACCTTC	CASSITGVQGYGYTF
TRBD2	TRBV7-2	TRBJ2-1	NA	TGTGCCAGCAGCTTCCTTATGACTAGCGGGAGGAATGAGCAGTTCTTC	CASSFLMTSGRNEQFF
NA	TRBV20-1	TRBJ2-1	NA	TGCAGTGCTGATGACTACAATGAGCAGTTCTTC	CSADDYNEQFF
NA	TRBV27	TRBJ1-6	NA	TGTGCCAGTCGTCAGGGGTGGTTTTCACCCCTCCACTTT	CASRQGWFSPLHF
NA	TRBV28	TRBJ1-5	NA	TGTGCCAGCAGTCCCCGGGGGGGGGCTAAAAGCTTGTTGGGCAATCAGCCCCAGCATTTT	CASSPRGGAKSLLGNQPQHF
NA	TRBV18	TRBJ2-2	once	TGTGCCAGCTCTACCTATTTGGACACCGGGGAGCTGTTTTTT	CASSTYLDTGELFF
NA	TRBV12-5	TRBJ2-1	NA	TGTGCTAGTGGTTTGACTAGTCCTACCTCCTACAATGAGCAGTTCTTC	CASGLTSPTSYNEQFF
NA	TRBV9	TRBJ2-1	NA	TGTGCCAGCAGCCCGCGGGGAACCGCCAATGAGCAGTTCTTC	CASSPRGTANEQFF
NA	TRBV5-1	TRBJ2-7	once	TGCGCCAGCAGCTTGGGCCAGGCCCCCTACGAGCAGTACTTC	CASSLGQAPYEQYF
TRBD1	TRBV18	TRBJ2-2	NA	TGTGCCAGCTCACCACAACAGGGGACCGGGGAGCTGTTTTTT	CASSPQQGTGELFF
NA	TRBV10-3	TRBJ2-7	NA	TGTGCCATCAGCCCCGATGGGCCCTACGAGCAGTACTTC	CAISPDGPYEQYF
NA	TRBV10-3	TRBJ2-2	few	TGTGCCATCAGTCATTCAATGAACACCGGGGAGCTGTTTTTT	CAISHSMNTGELFF
TRBD2	TRBV5-1	TRBJ2-1	NA	TGCGCCAGCAGCTGGGGGCTAGCGGGTTACAATGAGCAGTTCTTC	CASSWGLAGYNEQFF
TRBD1	TRBV18	TRBJ1-6	NA	TGTGCCAGCTCACCCTTCACAGGGGTTGATAATTCACCCCTCCACTTT	CASSPFTGVDNSPLHF
NA	TRBV2	TRBJ2-5	NA	TGTGCCAGCAGTGAATTACTGGCTAGTCAGGATAAGACCCAGTACTTC	CASSELLASQDKTQYF
NA	TRBV6-5	TRBJ1-1	NA	TGTGCCAGCAGTTACAGTTCCATGAACACTGAAGCTTTCTTT	CASSYSSMNTEAFF
NA	TRBV6-1	TRBJ1-1	NA	TGTGCCAGCAGTGACGACCCGGACACTGAAGCTTTCTTT	CASSDDPDTEAFF
TRBD1	TRBV27	TRBJ1-4	NA	TGTGCCAGCAGTTCCCAATCCGGGACAGGGGCGGAAAAACTGTTTTTT	CASSSQSGTGAEKLFF
TRBD1	TRBV2	TRBJ2-2	NA	TGTGCCAGCCGGGACAGCGCGAACACCGGGGAGCTGTTTTTT	CASRDSANTGELFF
NA	TRBV30	TRBJ2-5	NA	TGTGCCTGGGTCACCAGGTACCAAGAGACCCAGTACTTC	CAWVTRYQETQYF
NA	TRBV7-2	TRBJ2-3	NA	TGTGCCAGCAGCCCTTCGGGGAGCACAGATACGCAGTATTTT	CASSPSGSTDTQYF
NA	TRBV7-9	TRBJ1-1	few	TGTGCCAGCAGCCTTACTGTCTTT	CASSLTVF
NA	TRBV6-6	TRBJ2-5	NA	TGTGCCAGCAGTTACTCCGAGGGACGGGAGACCCAGTACTTC	CASSYSEGRETQYF
NA	TRBV6-5	TRBJ1-3	NA	TGTGCCAGCAGTCGCCGGGGAACTGGAAACACCATATATTTT	CASSRRGTGNTIYF
TRBD1	TRBV7-9	TRBJ1-4	NA	TGTGCCAGCAGCCCAGACAGGGTAGATGAAAAACTGTTTTTT	CASSPDRVDEKLFF
TRBD2	TRBV10-1	TRBJ2-1	NA	TGCGCCAGCAGTGCCTCTAGCGGGGGCCTTGCGTTCTTC	CASSASSGGLAFF
TRBD1	TRBV6-5	TRBJ1-6	NA	TGTGCCAGCAGTTATGGGACAGGAGACTCACCCCTCCACTTT	CASSYGTGDSPLHF
NA	TRBV7-8	TRBJ2-7	NA	TGTGCCAGCAGCTTAGACGGGAGTCGGGCCGAGCAGTACTTC	CASSLDGSRAEQYF
NA	TRBV30	TRBJ2-2	once	TGTGCCTGGAAGAGAAGCGGGGAGCTGTTTTTT	CAWKRSGELFF
NA	TRBV19	TRBJ1-5	NA	TGTGCCAGTAGTATAGATAGTCAGCCCCAGCATTTT	CASSIDSQPQHF
NA	TRBV6-1	TRBJ2-7	few	TGTGCCAGCAGTGGGGCCTACGAGCAGTACTTC	CASSGAYEQYF
TRBD2	TRBV7-2	TRBJ2-7	few	TGTGCCAGCAGCTCTAGCGGGAGCTCCTACGAGCAGTACTTC	CASSSSGSSYEQYF
NA	TRBV19	TRBJ1-2	NA	TGTGCCAGTAGTATAACGGCCGATTATGGCTACACCTTC	CASSITADYGYTF
NA	TRBV19	TRBJ1-2	NA	TGTGCCAGTAGTCGACAGCTTGCTAACTATGGCTACACCTTC	CASSRQLANYGYTF
NA	TRBV19	TRBJ1-1	NA	TGTGCCAGTAGTATGATGGAACTTGGGGCTTTCTTT	CASSMMELGAFF
NA	TRBV10-3	TRBJ2-3	once	TGTGCCATCAGAGCACAGGGATCTGGGGATACGCAGTATTTT	CAIRAQGSGDTQYF
NA	TRBV28	TRBJ1-2	NA	TGTGCCAGCAGCAAGGGTTATGGCTACACCTTC	CASSKGYGYTF
TRBD2	TRBV7-6	TRBJ2-1	NA	TGTGCCAGCAGCTTGGCCTCTAGCGGGGCCTACAATGAGCAGTTCTTC	CASSLASSGAYNEQFF
TRBD2	TRBV18	TRBJ2-3	NA	TGTGCCAGCTCACCCGGGACTAGACGGACAGATACGCAGTATTTT	CASSPGTRRTDTQYF
NA	TRBV7-2	TRBJ2-2	NA	TGTGCCAGCAGCTTAGTCGCGAACACCGGGGAGCTGTTTTTT	CASSLVANTGELFF
NA	TRBV6-1	TRBJ2-1	NA	TGTGCCAGCAGTGAAGCAACAGGGCAGTTCTTC	CASSEATGQFF
TRBD1	TRBV27	TRBJ2-3	once	TGTGCCACCAAAAGAGGACAGGGAAGTTTTACAGATACGCAGTATTTT	CATKRGQGSFTDTQYF
TRBD2	TRBV18	TRBJ2-1	once	TGTGCCAGCTCACCGTCCGGGACTAGCGGACACAATGAGCAGTTCTTC	CASSPSGTSGHNEQFF
NA	TRBV5-4	TRBJ2-7	NA	TGTGCCAGCAGCTTCGACTCTCGCTACGAGCAGTACTTC	CASSFDSRYEQYF
TRBD2	TRBV10-3	TRBJ2-3	NA	TGTGCCATGTCGACTTCGCGGGGGAGCACAGATACGCAGTATTTT	CAMSTSRGSTDTQYF
TRBD2	TRBV7-2	TRBJ2-5	NA	TGTGCCAGCAGCTCCCTAGCGGGAGGTCGTGAGACCCAGTACTTC	CASSSLAGGRETQYF
NA	TRBV4-3	TRBJ2-2	NA	TGCGCCAGCAGCCATCCGGACGGGACCGGGGAGCTGTTTTTT	CASSHPDGTGELFF
TRBD1	TRBV5-1	TRBJ2-3	NA	TGCGCCAGCCGACCGACAGGGGTGAACACAGATACGCAGTATTTT	CASRPTGVNTDTQYF
NA	TRBV5-1	TRBJ2-5	NA	TGCGCCAGCAGCTTGGAAGGGGGGGATGAGACCCAGTACTTC	CASSLEGGDETQYF
NA	TRBV7-2	TRBJ2-7	NA	TGTGCCAGCAGCTTAAATACGGGGCCGTACGAGCAGTACTTC	CASSLNTGPYEQYF
NA	TRBV2	TRBJ1-3	NA	TGTGCCAGCACCCCGATCACGGGCGGAAACACCATATATTTT	CASTPITGGNTIYF
NA	TRBV10-3	TRBJ2-7	NA	TGTGCCACCTCGGTCCAGGGGAGGAACGAGCAGTACTTC	CATSVQGRNEQYF
TRBD2	TRBV7-6	TRBJ2-1	once	TGTGCCAGCAGCTTAGTCCCGAGCGGGAAGGTCCACAATGAGCAGTTCTTC	CASSLVPSGKVHNEQFF
NA	TRBV7-2	TRBJ1-2	NA	TGTGCCAGCAGCCCTAGAGGGGGCTATGGCTACACCTTC	CASSPRGGYGYTF